This TCR beta chain came from a study of blood T cell repertoires in COVID-19. Study-wide background: Acute and convalescent COVID-19 specimens originated in the United States, Italy and Spain. T cells, B-cell-depleted T cells, or PBMCs supplied cDNA or gDNA.

In the original analysis: Amplification of reference gene primers provided the estimated nucleated cell counts. Clones were read by immunoSEQ multiplex PCR, and TCRdb kept only the in-frame ones, dropping some. V and J calls and clone size are copied from that table; D and trimming were computed from the DNA. The table includes roughly 280,000 clones, 89% detected once. With 1 base removed from V and 5 bases from J, the gap between germline ends came to 14 bases. The CDR3 runs to 15 residues. Germline assignment: CDR1 LNHNV and CDR2 YYDKDF (reference sequence). The chain couples TRBV15 to TRBJ1-2; tentative D call: TRBD1 (5 bases). The clonotype comes from a man aged 45-60 years with acute or convalescent COVID-19. The sample consisted of peripheral blood. CDR3: CATSRVGAGMYGYTF. The CDR3, as DNA: TGTGCCACCAGCAGAGTAGGGGCAGGGATGTATGGCTACACCTTC.